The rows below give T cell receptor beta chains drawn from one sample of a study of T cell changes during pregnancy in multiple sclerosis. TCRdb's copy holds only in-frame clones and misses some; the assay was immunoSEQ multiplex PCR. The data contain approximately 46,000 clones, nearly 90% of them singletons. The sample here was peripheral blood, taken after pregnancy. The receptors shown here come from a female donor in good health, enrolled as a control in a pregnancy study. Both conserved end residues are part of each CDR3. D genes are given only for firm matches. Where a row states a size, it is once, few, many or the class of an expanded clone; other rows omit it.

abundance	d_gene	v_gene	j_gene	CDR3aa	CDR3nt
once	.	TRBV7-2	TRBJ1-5	CASSLTVDHNQPQHF	TGTGCCAGCAGCTTAACAGTGGATCACAATCAGCCCCAGCATTTT
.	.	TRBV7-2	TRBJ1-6	CASSLKSGALDLNSPLHF	TGTGCCAGCAGCTTAAAATCAGGGGCTCTAGACTTAAATTCACCCCTCCACTTT
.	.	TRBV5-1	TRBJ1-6	CASSPSGTLNSPLHF	TGCGCCAGCAGCCCGTCCGGGACACTTAATTCACCCCTCCACTTT
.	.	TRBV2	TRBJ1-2	CASRGALQTVNYGYTF	TGTGCCAGCAGGGGCGCCCTCCAGACGGTGAACTATGGCTACACCTTC
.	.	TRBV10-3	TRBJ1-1	CANRDTNTEAFF	TGTGCCAACCGGGACACGAACACTGAAGCTTTCTTT
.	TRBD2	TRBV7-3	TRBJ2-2	CASTLAGAGELFF	TGTGCCAGCACTCTAGCGGGGGCCGGGGAGCTGTTTTTT
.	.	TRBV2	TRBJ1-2	CASRERTGNYGYTF	TGTGCCAGCAGAGAAAGGACGGGGAACTATGGCTACACCTTC
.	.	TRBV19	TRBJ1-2	CASSYIGDINYGYTF	TGTGCCAGTAGCTACATCGGGGACATTAACTATGGCTACACCTTC
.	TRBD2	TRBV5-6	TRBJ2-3	CASSFSGPSTDTQYF	TGTGCCAGCAGCTTTAGCGGGCCATCCACAGATACGCAGTATTTT
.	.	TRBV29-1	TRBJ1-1	CSVTGGRMNTEAFF	TGCAGCGTGACGGGGGGGCGGATGAACACTGAAGCTTTCTTT
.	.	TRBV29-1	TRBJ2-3	CSVEQTSTDTQYF	TGCAGCGTTGAGCAGACTAGCACAGATACGCAGTATTTT
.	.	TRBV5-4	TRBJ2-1	CASSLAGGGSYNEQFF	TGTGCCAGCAGCTTGGCCGGGGGAGGCTCCTACAATGAGCAGTTCTTC
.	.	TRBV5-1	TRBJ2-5	CASSLTSETQYF	TGCGCCAGCAGCTTGACATCGGAGACCCAGTACTTC
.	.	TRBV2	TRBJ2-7	CASSDDRQKREQYF	TGTGCCAGCAGTGATGACAGGCAGAAACGCGAGCAGTACTTC
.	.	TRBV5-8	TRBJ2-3	CASRKIGTFQTDTQYF	TGTGCCAGCAGAAAAATCGGGACATTCCAGACAGATACGCAGTATTTT
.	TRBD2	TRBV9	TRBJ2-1	CASKRGAQQFF	TGTGCCAGTAAGCGGGGGGCCCAGCAGTTCTTC
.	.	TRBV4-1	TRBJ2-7	CASSQDPPGSPVSYEQYF	TGCGCCAGCAGCCAAGATCCCCCGGGTTCTCCTGTCTCCTACGAGCAGTACTTC
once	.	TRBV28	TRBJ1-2	CASSLQGYGYTF	TGTGCCAGCAGTTTACAGGGATATGGCTACACCTTC
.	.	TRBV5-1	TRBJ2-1	CASSRGWGQLYNEQFF	TGCGCCAGTTCCAGGGGTTGGGGCCAGCTATACAATGAGCAGTTCTTC
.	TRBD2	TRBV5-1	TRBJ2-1	CASSLVETSSHNEQFF	TGCGCCAGCAGCTTGGTGGAGACTAGCAGCCACAATGAGCAGTTCTTC
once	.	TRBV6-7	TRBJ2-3	CASSYSSSCTQYF	TGTGCCAGCAGTTATTCCTCCAGTTGTACGCAGTATTTT
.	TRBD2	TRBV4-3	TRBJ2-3	CASSQAGLAGSSSTDTQYF	TGCGCCAGCAGCCAGGCGGGACTAGCGGGAAGTTCTAGCACAGATACGCAGTATTTT
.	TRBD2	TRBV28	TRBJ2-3	CASGLAGPSHSTDTQYF	TGTGCCAGCGGACTAGCGGGACCTAGCCATAGCACAGATACGCAGTATTTT
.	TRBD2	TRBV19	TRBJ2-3	CASSPAGGIASSTQYF	TGTGCCAGTAGCCCGGCGGGGGGGATTGCGTCATCCACGCAGTATTTT
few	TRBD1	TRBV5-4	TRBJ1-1	CASSKIQGAFIEAFF	TGTGCCAGCAGCAAAATTCAGGGGGCATTTATTGAAGCTTTCTTT
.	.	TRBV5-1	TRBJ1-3	CASSLDPGVGNTIYF	TGCGCCAGCAGCTTGGACCCGGGTGTAGGAAACACCATATATTTT
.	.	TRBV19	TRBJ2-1	CASSIENSAYNEQFF	TGTGCCAGTAGTATAGAAAACAGTGCCTACAATGAGCAGTTCTTC
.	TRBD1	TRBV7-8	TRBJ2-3	CASSLRGLSGTDTQYF	TGTGCCAGCAGCTTAAGGGGGCTAAGTGGGACAGATACGCAGTATTTT
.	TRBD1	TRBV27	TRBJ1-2	CASSSTGAYGYTF	TGTGCCAGCAGTTCAACAGGGGCCTATGGCTACACCTTC
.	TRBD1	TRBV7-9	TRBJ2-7	CASSLATGGSEQYF	TGTGCCAGCAGCTTAGCTACAGGGGGCAGCGAGCAGTACTTC